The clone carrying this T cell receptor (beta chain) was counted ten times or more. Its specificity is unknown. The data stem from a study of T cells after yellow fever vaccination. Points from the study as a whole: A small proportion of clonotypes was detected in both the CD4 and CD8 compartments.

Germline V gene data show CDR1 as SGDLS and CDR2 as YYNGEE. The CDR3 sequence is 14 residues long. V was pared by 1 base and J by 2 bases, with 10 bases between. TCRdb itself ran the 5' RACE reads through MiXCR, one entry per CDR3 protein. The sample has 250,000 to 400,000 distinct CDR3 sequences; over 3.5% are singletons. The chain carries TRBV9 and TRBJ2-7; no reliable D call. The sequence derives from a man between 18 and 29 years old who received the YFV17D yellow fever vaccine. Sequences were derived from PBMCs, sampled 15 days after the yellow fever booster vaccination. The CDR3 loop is CASSVSGLTYEQYF. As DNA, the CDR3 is TGTGCCAGCAGCGTATCGGGCTTGACCTACGAGCAGTACTTC.